The clone carrying this TCR beta chain was seen a few times. V gave up 4 bases and J gave up 7 bases; unmatched junction bases: 5. CDR1 and CDR2 from the germline V gene are SGHRS and YFSETQ. The CDR3 spans 14 residues. Amplification used 60 Vbeta primers and 13 Jbeta primers. Assay used: immunoSEQ multiplex PCR; TCRdb lists only in-frame clones, some missing. This table has 90,000 to 95,000 clones, around 80% appearing once. The sample originates from a study of cytomegalovirus exposure and HLA in healthy donors. The specimen sequenced was PBMCs. The source of this sequence is a male donor in good health and CMV-seropositive. This chain connects TRBV5-1 to TRBJ2-1; 10 bases map to TRBD1. The CDR3 nucleotides are TGCGCCAGCAGCCCGGGACAGGGGAGGAATGAGCAGTTCTTC. Translated, it gives CASSPGQGRNEQFF.